One and the same sample provided the 9 T cell receptor beta chains below, sequenced in a study of neurological immune-mediated disorders. Time point: longitudinal time-point 2. TCRdb reanalysed the 5' RACE reads using MiXCR and keeps one entry per CDR3 protein. The data hold under 50,000 distinct CDR3 sequences, with 10% to 15% observed a single time. Sequenced input: PBMCs. Receptors originate from a male donor with HTLV-1-associated myelopathy (HAM/TSP).

There are many counts of this clonotype. Written as DNA, the CDR3 is TGCAGTGCAACCTGGGACAAGAACACTGAAGCTTTCTTT. This gives the protein CSATWDKNTEAFF. The rearrangement joins TRBV20-1 to TRBJ1-1; tentative D call: TRBD1 (6 bases). Trimming left V 6 bases short and J 1 base short, with 12 bases between. CDR3 size: 13 residues. Looked up from germline, CDR1 is DFQATT and CDR2 is SNEGSKA (reference sequence).

This clonotype was observed at least ten times. The chain has TRBV6-5 and TRBJ2-7, with a tentative D call TRBD1 (5 bases). CDR1 and CDR2 from the germline V gene are MNHEY and SVGAGI. The CDR3 spans 13 residues. Trimming removed 2 bases from V and 2 bases from J, with 7 bases in between. CDR3: CASSYRGTYEQYF. The CDR3 nucleotides are TGTGCCAGCAGTTACAGGGGTACCTACGAGCAGTACTTC.

Of note for this clonotype: At one boundary the junction diverges from the germline segment, which might be a read error. The V call is TRBV12-3 or TRBV12-4, the J call TRBJ1-5; TRBD1 aligns across 7 bases. This CDR3 is built from 13 residues. CDR3 sequence (DNA): TGTGCCAGCAGTTTAGGGATGGGACAGCCCAAGCATTTT. The encoded protein is CASSLGMGQPKHF.

The CDR3, as DNA: TGCAGTGCTGGACCCCTGGCAGGTCGCACAGATACGCAGTATTTT. As protein: CSAGPLAGRTDTQYF. The chain uses TRBV20-1 and TRBJ2-3; D not certain. The CDR3 consists of 15 residues. Trimming removed 5 bases at V and 1 base at J, with 16 bases between. Germline V gives CDR1 DFQATT, CDR2 SNEGSKA (reference sequence).

In its sample, this clonotype was seen many times. The CDR3 DNA sequence: TGTGCCACCAGCAGAGCCTCCACCCGGACTAACTATGGCTACACCTTC. This encodes CATSRASTRTNYGYTF. The J gene is TRBJ1-2, the V gene TRBV15; no definite D call. V lost 1 base and J lost 0, with 12 bases in between. The CDR3 loop spans 16 amino acids. CDR1 LNHNV and CDR2 YYDKDF come from the germline V gene (reference sequence).

In its sample, this clonotype was seen many times. The rearrangement links TRBV25-1 to TRBJ2-7; TRBD2 matches 7 bases. V gave up 3 bases and J gave up 1 base; unmatched junction bases: 9. The CDR3 contains 16 residues. Germline CDR1 is MGHDK and CDR2 is SYGVNS. The CDR3 sequence: CASSDVGGTRSYEQYF. The CDR3 DNA sequence: TGTGCCAGCAGTGATGTCGGGGGGACGAGATCCTACGAGCAGTACTTC.

This clonotype was counted a few times. The chain carries TRBV2 and TRBJ1-2, with a possible D match to TRBD1 (6 bases). Germline CDR1 is SNHLY and CDR2 is FYNNEI. There are 14 residues in the CDR3. Trimming stripped 8 bases from V and 6 bases from J, with 19 bases between. This chain's CDR3 is CASSVGLPGDGYTF. Written as DNA, the CDR3 is TGTGCCAGCTCGGTAGGCCTCCCAGGGGATGGCTACACCTTC.

This clonotype appeared many times. CDR3 amino acids: CASSSRTGMDTQYF. The DNA of the CDR3 is TGCGCCAGCAGCTCCCGGACAGGGATGGATACGCAGTATTTT. The chain couples TRBV5-1 to TRBJ2-3, with TRBD1 identical over 8 bases. The CDR3 covers 14 residues. Germline CDR1 SGHRS, CDR2 YFSETQ. The ends lost 3 bases at V and 6 bases at J; junction bases unmatched: 6.

This clonotype was counted many times. This chain's CDR3 is CASSQELGAREKLFF. The CDR3 coding sequence is TGCGCCAGCAGCCAAGAACTAGGGGCGCGGGAAAAACTGTTTTTT. V is TRBV4-3 and J is TRBJ1-4; the D gene is possibly TRBD1 (5 bases). The CDR3 has 15 amino acids. Germline V gene data show CDR1 as LGHNA and CDR2 as YSLEER. V lost 0 bases to trimming and J lost 8 bases, with 13 bases between them.